A single sample is the source of the 24 T cell receptor beta chains below, sequenced in a study of response to subunit inactivated influenza vaccine. Each CDR3 protein gets one entry after TCRdb re-called the RT-PCR reads with MiXCR. The data contain about 170,000 distinct CDR3 sequences, around 12% of them singletons. The sample was also reused in another study, on T cells expressing NK-cell markers. As that study records: cDNA encoding TCR beta was synthesized via 5'RACE template switching incorporating UMIs.

This specimen was CD8+ T cells sorted from PBMCs, taken roughly 13 days after vaccination. Receptors were obtained from a man aged 45 to 65 who received an inactivated influenza vaccine.

This clonotype was seen ten or more times. The chain employs TRBV12-3 or TRBV12-4 and TRBJ1-2; unclear D gene. The length of the CDR3 is 13 residues. V lost 5 bases and J 5 bases, leaving 12 bases between the germline ends. The CDR3 nucleotides are TGTGCCAGCAGTGCCCCGTTGAGGTATGGCTACACCTTC. It encodes CASSAPLRYGYTF.

V and J are TRBV24-1 and TRBJ2-1; 8 positions match TRBD1. CDR3 length: 14 residues. The J segment lost 7 bases and the V segment lost 5 bases, leaving 6 bases of the junction unmatched. Germline CDR1 reads KGHDR; CDR2 reads SFDVKD. Written as DNA, the CDR3 is TGTGCCACCAGTGCGGCCGGGACAGGTAATGAGCAGTTCTTC. This gives the protein CATSAAGTGNEQFF.

The chain joins TRBV11-2 to TRBJ2-1; D call uncertain. This CDR3 is built from 14 residues. From germline, CDR1 is SGHAT and CDR2 FQNNGV. Trimming took 0 bases from V and 7 from J, leaving 10 bases between them. The CDR3 here is CASSLELPLNEQFF. CDR3 coding DNA: TGTGCCAGCAGCTTAGAACTTCCCCTAAATGAGCAGTTCTTC. Supplemented by reference TRBV11-2 and TRBJ2-1, the full variable domain reads EAGVAQSPRYKIIEKRQSVAFWCNPISGHATLYWYQQILGQGPKLLIQFQNNGVVDDSQLPKDRFSAERLKGVDSTLKIQPAKLEDSAVYLCASSLELPLNEQFFGPGTRLTVL.

V and J are TRBV20-1 and TRBJ1-1; D is ambiguous. Germline assignment: CDR1 DFQATT and CDR2 SNEGSKA (reference sequence). This CDR3 spans 13 amino acids. Trimming removed 6 bases from V and 1 base from J, with 12 bases in between. The CDR3 nucleotides read TGCAGTGCCACGGACGGCCAGAACACTGAAGCTTTCTTT. Protein sequence: CSATDGQNTEAFF.

The CDR3, as DNA: TGCGCCAGCAGCTGGACTCAGGGTACTCAAGAGACCCAGTACTTC. It codes for CASSWTQGTQETQYF. The gene calls are TRBV5-1 and TRBJ2-5; D tentatively reads TRBD1 or TRBD2 (5 bases each). V gave up 3 bases and J gave up 2 bases, with 14 bases separating them. The CDR3 runs to 15 residues. The germline gives CDR1 SGHRS, CDR2 YFSETQ. The full variable domain, rest sourced from reference TRBV5-1 and TRBJ2-5, is KAGVTQTPRYLIKTRGQQVTLSCSPISGHRSVSWYQQTPGQGLQFLFEYFSETQRNKGNFPGRFSGRQFSNSRSEMNVSTLELGDSALYLCASSWTQGTQETQYFGPGTRLLVL.

In its sample, this clonotype was seen many times. The chain uses TRBV27 and TRBJ2-1; 14 nucleotides agree with TRBD2. Trimming cost V 6 bases and J 6 bases; bases outside gene matches: 4. The CDR3 has 15 amino acids. The germline V gene has CDR1 MNHEY and CDR2 SMNVEV (reference sequence). The CDR3 protein is CASRVGTSGSNEQFF. CDR3 DNA: TGTGCCAGCAGGGTGGGGACTAGCGGGAGCAATGAGCAGTTCTTC.

In DNA form, the CDR3 reads TGTGCCAGCAGCTCAGGTACTGGGACGAGACCCTACGAGCAGTACTTC. This sequence encodes CASSSGTGTRPYEQYF. The genes are TRBV9 and TRBJ2-7; the D gene could be TRBD1 or TRBD2 (5 bases each). The germline V gene has CDR1 SGDLS and CDR2 YYNGEE. The CDR3 sequence is 16 residues long. V lost 4 bases to trimming and J lost 2 bases, with 19 bases between them.

This clonotype was picked up many times. In DNA form, the CDR3 reads TGCGCCAGCAGCCAAGAGGGGACAGGGCCGGGGGAGACCCAGTACTTC. It codes for CASSQEGTGPGETQYF. This chain joins TRBV4-3 and TRBJ2-5; TRBD1 matches 9 bases. Germline lookup yields CDR1 LGHNA and CDR2 YSLEER. V was pared by 0 bases and J by 5 bases, with 7 bases of the junction left unmatched. CDR3 length equals 16 residues.

The V and J genes are TRBV5-4 and TRBJ2-1, with D hard to call. Per germline, CDR1 SGHNT and CDR2 YYREEE (reference sequence). The V gene lost 0 bases and the J gene lost 9 bases, with 7 bases spanning the gap. The CDR3 extends over 12 amino acids. In DNA, the CDR3 is TGTGCCAGCAGCTTGGCACCCGGTGAGCAGTTCTTC. This gives the protein CASSLAPGEQFF.

This clonotype has only one observation. The chain uses TRBV20-1 and TRBJ2-1, with TRBD2 matching 7 bases. The ends lost 6 bases at V and 2 bases at J; junction bases unmatched: 4. The CDR3 sequence is 13 residues long. CDR1 is DFQATT, CDR2 SNEGSKA, per germline (reference sequence). The CDR3 DNA reads TGCAGTGCAAGCAGCGGGGCCTACAATGAGCAGTTCTTC. Its translation is CSASSGAYNEQFF.

V gene TRBV4-1 combines with J gene TRBJ2-7; D uncertain. Trimming removed 0 bases at V and 6 bases at J, with 6 bases between. CDR1 MGHRA and CDR2 YSYEKL come from the germline V gene. This CDR3 is 12 amino acids long. The DNA of the CDR3 is TGCGCCAGCAGCCAAGAAGGCGGCGAGCAGTACTTC. Translating gives CASSQEGGEQYF.

The rearrangement joins TRBV20-1 to TRBJ2-1; TRBD1 matches at 9 bases. V was pared by 2 bases and J by 6 bases, with 11 bases of the junction left unmatched. CDR3 size: 16 residues. Germline-derived CDR1 and CDR2 are DFQATT and SNEGSKA (reference sequence). CDR3 bases: TGCAGTGCTAGATCCCACAGGGGGCCCGATAGCAATGAGCAGTTCTTC. Its protein product is CSARSHRGPDSNEQFF.

The chain carries TRBV7-3 and TRBJ2-2, with 14 bases lining up with TRBD2. CDR3 length equals 18 residues. Germline values: CDR1 SGHTA, CDR2 FQGTGA. Germline trimming cut 5 bases from V and 4 bases from J; bases unmatched to any gene: 9. The CDR3 DNA reads as TGTGCCAGCAGCCGCGAGGGACTAGCGGGAGTTGTCACCGGGGAGCTGTTTTTT. This codes for CASSREGLAGVVTGELFF. The full variable domain, its missing parts supplied by reference TRBV7-3 and TRBJ2-2, is GAGVSQTPSNKVTEKGKYVELRCDPISGHTALYWYRQSLGQGPEFLIYFQGTGAADDSGLPNDRFFAVRPEGSVSTLKIQRTERGDSAVYLCASSREGLAGVVTGELFFGEGSRLTVL.

The chain has TRBV9 and TRBJ2-3, with 9 bases fitting TRBD2. This CDR3 is built from 14 residues. The V segment lost 2 bases and the J segment 6 bases; nucleotides outside the gene matches: 4. Germline V gene sequence: CDR1 SGDLS, CDR2 YYNGEE. CDR3 sequence reads: CASSVAGGPDTQYF. The CDR3 DNA reads as TGTGCCAGCAGCGTGGCGGGGGGGCCGGATACGCAGTATTTT.

The chain employs TRBV28 and TRBJ2-5; D tentatively reads TRBD1 or TRBD2 (6 bases each). Germline CDR1 MDHEN, CDR2 SYDVKM. The CDR3 has 16 amino acids. V dropped 3 bases and J dropped 5 bases, with 19 bases sitting between them. The CDR3 region is CASSLSGQTRGETQYF. CDR3 nucleotides: TGTGCCAGCAGTTTGAGTGGCCAGACTAGGGGGGAGACCCAGTACTTC. Supplemented by reference TRBV28 and TRBJ2-5, the full variable domain reads DVKVTQSSRYLVKRTGEKVFLECVQDMDHENMFWYRQDPGLGLRLIYFSYDVKMKEKGDIPEGYSVSREKKERFSLILESASTNQTSMYLCASSLSGQTRGETQYFGPGTRLLVL.

The chain joins TRBV7-9 to TRBJ2-7; 10 positions agree with TRBD1. Germline V gives CDR1 SEHNR, CDR2 FQNEAQ (reference sequence). J was trimmed by 6 bases and V by 5 bases; bases with no gene match: 4. The CDR3 is 13 residues long. CDR3 residues: CASSRGTGAEQYF. The CDR3 coding sequence is TGTGCCAGCAGCCGCGGGACAGGGGCCGAGCAGTACTTC.

This clonotype was seen only a few times. The chain has TRBV7-6 and TRBJ1-6; 8 nucleotides agree with TRBD1. Germline CDR1 reads SGHVS; CDR2 reads FNYEAQ. V lost 1 base and J lost 7; bases outside the gene matches: 3. The CDR3 length is 15 residues. The CDR3 spells CASSLGDRGNSPLHF. CDR3 DNA sequence: TGTGCCAGCAGCTTAGGTGACAGGGGCAATTCACCCCTCCACTTT.

This sequence joins TRBV29-1 and TRBJ2-2; a weak D match, TRBD2 (6 bases). The V end lost 2 bases, the J end lost 7 bases, and 23 bases lay between the germline ends. Germline V CDR1 and CDR2: SQVTM, ANQGSEA. This CDR3 has 17 residues. The chain's CDR3 is CSVEPLGYGEASGELFF. DNA of the CDR3: TGCAGCGTTGAACCGCTAGGGTATGGGGAGGCTAGCGGGGAGCTGTTTTTT.

V usage is TRBV9 and J usage is TRBJ1-1; unclear D gene. Looked up from germline, CDR1 is SGDLS and CDR2 is YYNGEE. V was trimmed by 2 bases and J by 0 bases, leaving 5 bases between them. This CDR3 is 13 amino acids long. Here the CDR3 reads CASSVRLNTEAFF. CDR3 DNA: TGTGCCAGCAGCGTGCGACTGAACACTGAAGCTTTCTTT.

There are a few counts of this clonotype. V is TRBV12-3 or TRBV12-4 and J is TRBJ2-7; TRBD2 is a possible D gene (6 bases). With 1 base removed from V and 4 bases from J, the gap between germline ends came to 11 bases. CDR3 length: 14 residues. CDR3 residues: CASSLGLGSYEQYF. DNA for the CDR3: TGTGCCAGCAGTTTAGGACTAGGGTCTTACGAGCAGTACTTC.

This clonotype showed up just a few times. V gene TRBV5-4 combines with J gene TRBJ2-7; 10 bases are a match to TRBD2. The V and J ends lost 4 bases and 2 bases, in that order; junction bases with no gene match: 6. This CDR3 is built from 15 residues. Per germline, CDR1 SGHNT and CDR2 YYREEE (reference sequence). The CDR3 coding sequence is TGTGCCAGCAGCACCCTAGCGGGAGAACCCTACGAGCAGTACTTC. Translated, it gives CASSTLAGEPYEQYF.

This chain uses TRBV5-4 with TRBJ2-1; 10 bases line up with TRBD2. Germline CDR1 reads SGHNT; CDR2 reads YYREEE (reference sequence). The ends lost 5 bases at V and 3 bases at J; junction bases unmatched: 5. The CDR3 length is 15 residues. CDR3 protein: CASRIAGGLYNEQFF. CDR3 nucleotide sequence: TGTGCCAGCAGGATAGCGGGGGGCCTCTACAATGAGCAGTTCTTC.

The rearrangement links TRBV28 to TRBJ1-1; perhaps TRBD1 as D (5 bases). The CDR3 consists of 15 residues. Trimming stripped 8 bases from V and 4 bases from J, with 20 bases between. Germline V CDR1 and CDR2: MDHEN, SYDVKM. The CDR3 reads CASGVLGEVSTEAFF. Written as DNA, the CDR3 is TGTGCCAGCGGAGTTCTGGGGGAGGTCAGCACTGAAGCTTTCTTT.

The chain has TRBV11-2 and TRBJ2-5; 11 bases fit TRBD1. CDR1 and CDR2 (germline): SGHAT, FQNNGV. Trimming at V came to 8 bases and at J to 4 bases, leaving 24 bases not matched to a gene. This CDR3 has 20 amino acids. CDR3 residues: CASESVAGGRTGGARETQYF. The CDR3 DNA reads TGTGCCAGCGAATCCGTCGCGGGGGGACGGACAGGGGGCGCACGAGAGACCCAGTACTTC.